Below are 24 T cell receptor beta chains sequenced from a single sample in a study of shared clonotypes between healthy human individuals. Only in-frame clones appear in the TCRdb table, and some are missing; sequencing was by immunoSEQ multiplex PCR. Of approximately 2,300,000 clones in the sample, 92% are singletons; the top ten hold 0.3% to 0.45%. Sequencing used naive CD4+ T cells from PBMCs. The subset here: CD45RA+ positively selected. These receptors were taken from a man younger than 35 in good health. Some clones in this sample may be carry-over from other donors' samples.

The genes are TRBV5-8 and TRBJ2-2; 8 nucleotides agree with TRBD1. This CDR3 comprises 16 residues. J lost 2 bases, V lost 3 bases, and 6 bases had no gene match. Germline V gene lookup returns CDR1 SGHTS and CDR2 YDEGEE. The CDR3 loop is CASSYPTGDNTGELFF. The CDR3 bases are TGTGCCAGCAGCTACCCGACAGGGGACAACACCGGGGAGCTGTTTTTT.

CDR3 protein: CASSPRQAGELFF. The CDR3 nucleotides are TGTGCCAGCAGCCCCCGACAGGCCGGGGAGCTGTTTTTT. The chain joins TRBV7-6 to TRBJ2-2; D is perhaps TRBD1 (6 bases). Germline values: CDR1 SGHVS, CDR2 FNYEAQ. The CDR3 sequence is 13 residues long. V shed 5 bases and J shed 6 bases, with 10 bases lying between them.

On this clone: Other DNA sequences in this specimen translate into the identical CDR3. V gene TRBV9 combines with J gene TRBJ2-1; 7 bases line up with TRBD2. V trimming: 0 bases; J trimming: 3 bases; junction bases outside the gene matches: 3. Germline CDR1 and CDR2: SGDLS and YYNGEE. CDR3 length: 15 amino acids. The CDR3 sequence is CASSVVAGSYNEQFF. The CDR3 DNA reads TGTGCCAGCAGCGTAGTAGCGGGCAGCTACAATGAGCAGTTCTTC. The variable domain in full, with the rest retrieved from reference TRBV9 and TRBJ2-1, is DSGVTQTPKHLITATGQRVTLRCSPRSGDLSVYWYQQSLDQGLQFLIQYYNGEERAKGNILERFSAQQFPDLHSELNLSSLELGDSALYFCASSVVAGSYNEQFFGPGTRLTVL.

This clone was detected only a few times. CDR3 nucleotides: TGCAGCGTTGAGAACAGGGTATCCACTCCTTTCTTT. It encodes CSVENRVSTPFF. The V and J genes are TRBV29-1 and TRBJ1-1, with D perhaps matching TRBD1 (6 bases). This CDR3 spans 12 amino acids. The V end was cut by 3 bases, the J end by 12 bases, with 17 bases between. Germline lookup yields CDR1 SQVTM and CDR2 ANQGSEA. Drawing the rest from reference TRBV29-1 and TRBJ1-1, the complete variable domain is SAVISQKPSRDICQRGTSLTIQCQVDSQVTMMFWYRQQPGQSLTLIATANQGSEATYESGFVIDKFPISRPNLTFSTLTVSNMSPEDSSIYLCSVENRVSTPFFGQGTRLTVV.

On this clone itself: The sample carries other DNA sequences with the same CDR3. This chain connects TRBV7-3 to TRBJ2-2, with TRBD2 as a possible D gene (5 bases). The V end was cut by 2 bases, the J end by 7 bases, with 5 bases between. Germline lookup yields CDR1 SGHTA and CDR2 FQGTGA. This CDR3 has 12 residues. This CDR3 reads CASSLGSGELFF. CDR3 in DNA: TGTGCCAGCAGCTTAGGGAGCGGGGAGCTGTTTTTT.

This clone was detected only once. The CDR3 sequence is CASSSPQGQNEKLFF. The CDR3 DNA follows: TGTGCCAGCAGTTCGCCCCAGGGCCAAAATGAAAAACTGTTTTTT. V gene TRBV28 combines with J gene TRBJ1-4, with D maybe TRBD1 (5 bases). V shed 4 bases and J shed 5 bases, with 14 bases lying between them. CDR3 length equals 15 residues. Per germline, CDR1 MDHEN and CDR2 SYDVKM.

The chain links TRBV5-4 to TRBJ2-5, with 7 bases identical to TRBD2. V lost 4 bases, J lost 0 bases, and 9 bases stayed unmatched. Germline-derived CDR1 and CDR2 are SGHNT and YYREEE (reference sequence). The CDR3 consists of 16 residues. The CDR3, as DNA: TGTGCCAGCAGCGGGGGGAGGGCGGACTACCAAGAGACCCAGTACTTC. Amino acids: CASSGGRADYQETQYF.

The J gene is TRBJ2-7, the V gene TRBV4-1, with TRBD2 matching over 13 bases. Germline CDR1 and CDR2: MGHRA and YSYEKL. The ends lost 4 bases at V and 3 bases at J; junction bases unmatched: 6. This CDR3 is 16 amino acids long. The DNA for the CDR3 is TGCGCCAGCAGCCCCTTGGGGACTAGCGGGATCTACGAGCAGTACTTC. It specifies CASSPLGTSGIYEQYF.

This chain links TRBV4-3 with TRBJ2-7; no definite D call. The germline CDR1 and CDR2 sequences are LGHNA and YSLEER. Deletions cut 1 base from V and 0 bases from J, with 7 bases between. The CDR3 spans 14 residues. CDR3 DNA: TGCGCCAGCAGCCAAGCCAGACCCTCCTACGAGCAGTACTTC. This codes for CASSQARPSYEQYF.

As concerns this clone: This sample also contains other DNA sequences that code for the same CDR3. J is TRBJ2-1 and V is TRBV5-1; 8 bases are a match to TRBD2. The germline V gene has CDR1 SGHRS and CDR2 YFSETQ. This CDR3 is built from 15 residues. The V gene end was trimmed by 1 base and the J gene end by 3 bases; junction bases not matched to a gene: 3. CDR3 region: CASSLTSGLYNEQFF. DNA of the CDR3: TGCGCCAGCAGCTTGACTAGCGGACTCTACAATGAGCAGTTCTTC.

This clone is a singleton in its sample. The rearrangement uses TRBV7-8 and TRBJ2-1; TRBD2 agrees at 8 bases. J lost 5 bases, V lost 1 base, and 10 bases had no gene match. This CDR3 comprises 17 residues. CDR1 and CDR2 from the germline V gene are SGHVS and FQNEAQ. The CDR3 loop is CASSLVAKRERNNEQFF. The CDR3 region has the DNA TGTGCCAGCAGCTTAGTGGCAAAGCGGGAGAGGAACAATGAGCAGTTCTTC.

As concerns this clone: Other DNA variants within this sample encode the same CDR3. V usage is TRBV5-1 and J usage is TRBJ2-1; D gene ambiguous. The V gene's germline CDR1 is SGHRS and CDR2 YFSETQ. This CDR3 region has 12 residues. V lost 0 bases and J 8 bases, leaving 6 bases between the germline ends. CDR3 sequence (DNA): TGCGCCAGCAGCTTGGCCATTGATGAGCAGTTCTTC. This encodes CASSLAIDEQFF.

The chain joins TRBV9 to TRBJ1-2; TRBD1 agrees at 11 bases. Germline CDR1 is SGDLS and CDR2 is YYNGEE. The V segment lost 4 bases and the J segment 7 bases; nucleotides outside the gene matches: 9. This CDR3 comprises 15 residues. CDR3 protein: CASSYDPGQGGGYTF. CDR3 nucleotides: TGTGCCAGCAGCTATGATCCGGGACAGGGGGGTGGCTACACCTTC.

V is TRBV5-1 and J is TRBJ2-1; 8 bases align to TRBD2. V shed 2 bases, J shed 4 bases, and the junction held 5 bases outside the gene matches. This CDR3 spans 15 amino acids. Looked up from germline, CDR1 is SGHRS and CDR2 is YFSETQ. The CDR3 spells CASSLLAEPYNEQFF. As DNA, the CDR3 is TGCGCCAGCAGCTTACTAGCGGAGCCGTACAATGAGCAGTTCTTC.

This clone was seen just once. This rearrangement joins TRBV4-1 to TRBJ2-7; a possible D gene is TRBD1 (6 bases). This CDR3 has 15 amino acids. V was shortened by 3 bases and J by 4 bases, with 16 bases between the two germline ends. Germline V CDR1 and CDR2: MGHRA, YSYEKL. The CDR3 DNA sequence: TGCGCCAGCAGCCACTACAGCGACAGGATGTACGAGCAGTACTTC. It codes for CASSHYSDRMYEQYF.

The genes are TRBV5-1 and TRBJ2-3, with 12 bases lining up with TRBD2. With 6 bases clipped from V and 3 bases from J, the junction kept 8 bases outside the gene matches. In germline, CDR1 is SGHRS, CDR2 YFSETQ. The CDR3 totals 16 residues. The CDR3 sequence: CASTRLAGARTDTQYF. Here the CDR3 DNA reads TGCGCCAGCACAAGACTAGCGGGAGCTAGGACAGATACGCAGTATTTT.

V and J are TRBV15 and TRBJ2-1, with TRBD2 matching 13 bases. In germline, CDR1 is LNHNV, CDR2 YYDKDF (reference sequence). V lost 0 bases and J lost 6; bases outside the gene matches: 14. The CDR3 spans 20 residues. This CDR3 reads CATSRDKTSGRITQSNEQFF. CDR3 nucleotides: TGTGCCACCAGCAGAGATAAGACTAGCGGGAGGATCACTCAATCCAATGAGCAGTTCTTC.

The chain employs TRBV5-1 and TRBJ1-1, with D uncertain. The germline V gene encodes CDR1 SGHRS and CDR2 YFSETQ. Trimming removed 4 bases from V and 0 bases from J, with 10 bases in between. CDR3 length: 14 amino acids. The CDR3 loop is CASSRESMNTEAFF. CDR3 coding DNA: TGCGCCAGCAGCCGTGAGTCCATGAACACTGAAGCTTTCTTT.

Only one count was recorded for this clone. V usage is TRBV2 and J usage is TRBJ1-1; D gene ambiguous. V was pared by 7 bases and J by 1 base, with 4 bases between. This CDR3 is 11 amino acids long. Germline-derived CDR1 and CDR2 are SNHLY and FYNNEI. DNA of the CDR3: TGTGCCAGCACCCAGAACACTGAAGCTTTCTTT. Its translation: CASTQNTEAFF.

This sequence joins TRBV11-3 and TRBJ2-1; 10 bases match TRBD2. This CDR3 has 15 residues. V shed 4 bases, J shed 8 bases, and the junction held 8 bases outside the gene matches. The germline CDR1 and CDR2 sequences are SGHNT and YENEEA. The CDR3 DNA is TGTGCCAGCAGCTACGGGACTAGCGCCTTCTATGAGCAGTTCTTC. Translating gives CASSYGTSAFYEQFF.

The rearrangement uses TRBV4-3 and TRBJ2-1; TRBD2 might be the D (7 bases). This CDR3 is 17 amino acids long. The V gene lost 4 bases and the J gene lost 3 bases, with 19 bases spanning the gap. Germline V gene data show CDR1 as LGHNA and CDR2 as YSLEER. This chain's CDR3 is CASSRRGKGEGYNEQFF. CDR3 sequence (DNA): TGCGCCAGCAGCCGCCGGGGCAAGGGGGAGGGCTACAATGAGCAGTTCTTC.

V usage is TRBV7-9 and J usage is TRBJ2-7, with D perhaps TRBD2 (5 bases). Germline V gives CDR1 SEHNR, CDR2 FQNEAQ (reference sequence). The CDR3 spans 13 residues. Trimming took off 11 bases at V and 0 bases at J, with 14 bases between the two ends. CDR3 residues: CASGLQSSYEQYF. The CDR3 DNA is TGTGCCTCAGGACTTCAGAGCTCCTACGAGCAGTACTTC.

The rearrangement joins TRBV29-1 to TRBJ2-3; TRBD2 is a possible D gene (5 bases). This CDR3 is 13 amino acids long. CDR1 is SQVTM, CDR2 ANQGSEA, per germline. V was shortened by 5 bases and J by 4 bases, with 13 bases between the two germline ends. CDR3 nucleotides: TGCAGCGTTCTTACTAGTGGGCCAGATACGCAGTATTTT. Its protein product is CSVLTSGPDTQYF.

With respect to this clone: In the same sample, other DNA sequences code for this CDR3. The V and J genes are TRBV7-2 and TRBJ2-3; 8 nucleotides agree with TRBD2. Germline lookup yields CDR1 SGHTA and CDR2 FQGNSA. The CDR3 loop spans 14 amino acids. The V gene end was trimmed by 7 bases and the J gene end by 1 base; junction bases not matched to a gene: 4. CDR3 in DNA: TGTGCCAGCACCCGGGGGGGTGGCACAGATACGCAGTATTTT. Encoded protein: CASTRGGGTDTQYF.